This T cell receptor beta chain was recovered during a study of shared clonotypes between healthy human individuals. V shed 4 bases, J shed 7 bases, and the junction held 13 bases outside the gene matches. Per germline, CDR1 SEHNR and CDR2 FQNEAQ (reference sequence). This CDR3 is 16 amino acids long. Measured with immunoSEQ multiplex PCR; TCRdb has only the in-frame clones, and not every one. Of under 1,100,000 clones in the sample, under 80% were seen once. The chain is built from TRBV7-9 and TRBJ2-3; TRBD1 matches at 8 bases. This TCR was sampled from a young man in good health. The specimen sequenced was memory CD4+ T cells sorted from blood. Regarding subset: CD45RA-negative fraction. The CDR3 loop reads CASSSTHTGGLYTQYF. The CDR3 DNA is TGTGCCAGCAGCTCTACCCATACAGGGGGTCTATATACGCAGTATTTT.